The 8 T cell receptor beta chains reported below all come from one sample, sequenced in a study of blood T cell repertoires in COVID-19. Repertoires were generated with immunoSEQ multiplex PCR, while TCRdb's copy carries only in-frame clones and drops some. The table shows roughly 250,000 clones, with 80% to 90% occurring only once. Material for sequencing was PBMCs or T cells enriched from blood (not recorded which). Source of these receptors: a man aged 35 to 55 who had recovered from COVID-19.

CDR3 coding DNA: TGTGCCAGCAGCTTCCCGCGGTACTCCTACAATGAGCAGTTCTTC. This codes for CASSFPRYSYNEQFF. This chain uses TRBV5-6 with TRBJ2-1; D is uncertain. CDR3 size: 15 residues. Germline V gene sequence: CDR1 SGHDT, CDR2 YYEEEE. With 2 bases removed from V and 0 bases from J, the gap between germline ends came to 9 bases.

The genes are TRBV4-3 and TRBJ1-2, with TRBD1 matching over 9 bases. The CDR3 runs to 15 residues. V shed 2 bases, J shed 4 bases, and the junction held 5 bases outside the gene matches. The germline CDR1 and CDR2 sequences are LGHNA and YSLEER. The CDR3 loop is CASSQPTGGIYGYTF. The CDR3 DNA sequence: TGCGCCAGCAGCCAACCGACAGGGGGAATCTATGGCTACACCTTC.

The chain has TRBV5-4 and TRBJ1-1; a weak D match, TRBD1 (6 bases). This CDR3 has 13 residues. V shed 5 bases and J shed 8 bases, with 16 bases lying between them. The V gene's germline CDR1 is SGHNT and CDR2 YYREEE (reference sequence). CDR3 nucleotides: TGTGCCAGCAGTTACATTCTCAGGGGAGAAGCTTTCTTT. Translated: CASSYILRGEAFF.

Comments on this clone: At one end, the junction sequence differs from germline, possibly due to a read error. This sequence joins TRBV2 and TRBJ2-7; D gene uncertain. This CDR3 region has 13 residues. Germline V gene data show CDR1 as SNHLY and CDR2 as FYNNEI. The CDR3 region has the DNA TGTGCCAGGGCAGAAGGTAGCACGTACGCGATCGCCTTC. It codes for CARAEGSTYAIAF. The complete variable domain, with remaining parts taken from reference TRBV2 and TRBJ2-7, reads EPEVTQTPSHQVTQMGQEVILRCVPISNHLYFYWYRQILGQKVEFLVSFYNNEISEKSEIFDDQFSVERPDGSNFTLKIRSTKLEDSAMYFCARAEGSTYAIAFGPGTRLTVT.

The V call is TRBV28, the J call TRBJ1-1; D is uncertain. The CDR3 is 12 residues long. Trimming left V 3 bases short and J 1 base short, with 3 bases between. Germline V gene sequence: CDR1 MDHEN, CDR2 SYDVKM. CDR3 amino acids: CASSFQNTEAFF. The CDR3 region has the DNA TGTGCCAGCAGTTTTCAGAACACTGAAGCTTTCTTT.

The rearrangement links TRBV19 to TRBJ1-1; the D is unclear. With 8 bases removed from V and 5 bases from J, the gap between germline ends came to 15 bases. Germline V gene data show CDR1 as LNHDA and CDR2 as SQIVND (reference sequence). The CDR3 runs 13 residues. The CDR3 nucleotides are TGTGCCAGTTCTACGCAGGCTGGGACTGAAGCTTTCTTT. It translates to CASSTQAGTEAFF.

The V and J genes are TRBV30 and TRBJ2-1; 8 nucleotides align to TRBD2. The germline V gene encodes CDR1 GTSNPN and CDR2 SVGIG (reference sequence). The CDR3 runs 12 residues. V was clipped by 5 bases and J by 9 bases; unmatched bases: 6. The chain's CDR3 is CAWSGGQVEQFF. CDR3 sequence (DNA): TGTGCCTGGTCGGGGGGGCAGGTTGAGCAGTTCTTC.

A note on this clone: Other DNA sequences in the sample encode the same CDR3. This sequence joins TRBV19 and TRBJ1-2; TRBD1 might be the D (5 bases). From germline, CDR1 is LNHDA and CDR2 SQIVND (reference sequence). This CDR3 has 14 residues. Trimming took off 3 bases at V and 1 base at J, with 9 bases between the two ends. The CDR3 here is CASSIRGSNYGYTF. The CDR3 DNA reads as TGTGCCAGTAGTATTAGGGGAAGTAACTATGGCTACACCTTC.